This T cell receptor (beta chain) was found in a study of T cell clonality in common variable immunodeficiency. Clones were read by immunoSEQ multiplex PCR, and TCRdb kept only the in-frame ones, dropping some. The specimen has approximately 52,000 clones, none found just once. This clone was recorded a few times. The read gets to within 3 residues of the CDR3 end, and the germline J gene fills in the rest. The CDR3 totals 14 residues. Germline values: CDR1 SEHNR, CDR2 FQNEAQ (reference sequence). V gene TRBV7-9 combines with J gene TRBJ1-2; 8 positions match TRBD1. Sample: peripheral blood mononuclear cells. This clonotype originated in a person aged 18 to 70 in good health. The CDR3 loop reads CASSNTGGGQPYTF. The DNA read from the CDR3 is TGTGCCAGCAGCAACACAGGGGGGGGGCAGCCC. The whole variable domain, filled in from reference TRBV7-9 and TRBJ1-2, reads DTGVSQNPRHKITKRGQNVTFRCDPISEHNRLYWYRQTLGQGPEFLTYFQNEAQLEKSRLLSDRFSAERPKGSFSTLEIQRTEQGDSAMYLCASSNTGGGQPYTFGSGTRLTVV.